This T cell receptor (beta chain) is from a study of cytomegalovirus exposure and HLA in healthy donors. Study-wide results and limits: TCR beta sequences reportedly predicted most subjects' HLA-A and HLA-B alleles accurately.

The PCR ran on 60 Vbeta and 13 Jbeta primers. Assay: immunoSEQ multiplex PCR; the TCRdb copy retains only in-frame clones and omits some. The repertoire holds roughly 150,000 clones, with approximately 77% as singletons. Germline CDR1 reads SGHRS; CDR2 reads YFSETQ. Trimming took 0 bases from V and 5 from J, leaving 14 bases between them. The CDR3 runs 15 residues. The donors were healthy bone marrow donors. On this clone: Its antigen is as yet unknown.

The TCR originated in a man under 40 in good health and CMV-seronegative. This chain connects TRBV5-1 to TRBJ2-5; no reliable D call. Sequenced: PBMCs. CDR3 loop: CASSLALGLGETQYF. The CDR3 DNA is TGCGCCAGCAGCTTGGCCCTCGGCCTCGGGGAGACCCAGTACTTC.